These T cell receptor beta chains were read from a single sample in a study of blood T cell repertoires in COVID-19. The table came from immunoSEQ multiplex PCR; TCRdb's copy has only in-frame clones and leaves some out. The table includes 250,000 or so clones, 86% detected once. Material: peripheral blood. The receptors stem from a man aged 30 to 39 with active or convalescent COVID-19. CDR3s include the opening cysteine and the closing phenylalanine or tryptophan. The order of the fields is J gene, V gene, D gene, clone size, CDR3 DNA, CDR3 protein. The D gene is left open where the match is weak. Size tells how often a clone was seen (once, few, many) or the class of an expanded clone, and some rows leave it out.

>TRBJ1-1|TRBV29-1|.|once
TGCAGCGTGGAGACGGACAGTATGAACACTGAAGCTTTCTTT
CSVETDSMNTEAFF
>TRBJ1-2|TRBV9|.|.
TGTGCCAGCAGCCCTCCCCGGGGCTATGGCTACACCTTC
CASSPPRGYGYTF
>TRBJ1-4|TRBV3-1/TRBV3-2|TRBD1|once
TGTGCCAGCAGCCCCCGGACAGGCGCAACTAATGAAAAACTGTTTTTT
CASSPRTGATNEKLFF
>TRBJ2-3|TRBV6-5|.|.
TGTGCCTCCAGGGGTCTACCCAGCACAGATACGCAGTATTTT
CASRGLPSTDTQYF
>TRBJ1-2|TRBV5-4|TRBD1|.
TGTGCCAGCAGCTTGTTCGCAGGGGGCGACTATGGCTACACCTTC
CASSLFAGGDYGYTF
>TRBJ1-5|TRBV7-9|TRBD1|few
TGTGCCAGCAGCTACGACAGGGATGTGCATCAGCCCCAGCATTTT
CASSYDRDVHQPQHF
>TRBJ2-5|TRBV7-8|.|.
TGTGCCAGCAGCCTCCAGTTAACTGGGGAGCAAGAGACCCAGTACTTC
CASSLQLTGEQETQYF
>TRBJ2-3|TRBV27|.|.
TGTGCCAGCAGGAGGAGCATCACAGATACGCAGTATTTT
CASRRSITDTQYF
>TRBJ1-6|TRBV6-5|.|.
TGTGCCAGCAGCAGAAGAAATTCACCCCTCCACTTT
CASSRRNSPLHF
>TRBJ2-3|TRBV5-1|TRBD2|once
TGCGCCAGCAGCTTGGTGGCGGGGGTTACAGATACGCAGTATTTT
CASSLVAGVTDTQYF
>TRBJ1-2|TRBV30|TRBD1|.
TGTGCCTGGCTAAATATTTGGGGGACGGGGACAGGGATCCCTAACTATGGCTACACCTTC
CAWLNIWGTGTGIPNYGYTF
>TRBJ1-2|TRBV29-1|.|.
TGCAGCGTTGAGCTAGGCTATGGCTACACCTTC
CSVELGYGYTF
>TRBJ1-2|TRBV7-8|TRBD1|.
TGTGCCAGCAGCCCCCGTGCAGGACAGGGTTATGGCTACACCTTC
CASSPRAGQGYGYTF
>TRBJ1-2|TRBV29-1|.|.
TGCAGCCTCTGGGGGGATCTGGCTGGCTACACCTTC
CSLWGDLAGYTF
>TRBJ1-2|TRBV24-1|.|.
TGTGCCACCAGTAGTACCCGTGAGGCCCTAGATAACTATGGCTACACCTTC
CATSSTREALDNYGYTF
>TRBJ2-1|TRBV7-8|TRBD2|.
TGTGCCAGCAGCTTAGATGGGACTAGCGGTTACAATGAGCAGTTCTTC
CASSLDGTSGYNEQFF
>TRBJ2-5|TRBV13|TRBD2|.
TGTGCCAGCAACAGGCGGGGGATCCAAGAGACCCAGTACTTC
CASNRRGIQETQYF
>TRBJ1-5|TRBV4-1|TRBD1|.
TGCGCCAGCAGCCAAGCTAGTTGGACAGGGCAAAATCAGCCCCAGCATTTT
CASSQASWTGQNQPQHF